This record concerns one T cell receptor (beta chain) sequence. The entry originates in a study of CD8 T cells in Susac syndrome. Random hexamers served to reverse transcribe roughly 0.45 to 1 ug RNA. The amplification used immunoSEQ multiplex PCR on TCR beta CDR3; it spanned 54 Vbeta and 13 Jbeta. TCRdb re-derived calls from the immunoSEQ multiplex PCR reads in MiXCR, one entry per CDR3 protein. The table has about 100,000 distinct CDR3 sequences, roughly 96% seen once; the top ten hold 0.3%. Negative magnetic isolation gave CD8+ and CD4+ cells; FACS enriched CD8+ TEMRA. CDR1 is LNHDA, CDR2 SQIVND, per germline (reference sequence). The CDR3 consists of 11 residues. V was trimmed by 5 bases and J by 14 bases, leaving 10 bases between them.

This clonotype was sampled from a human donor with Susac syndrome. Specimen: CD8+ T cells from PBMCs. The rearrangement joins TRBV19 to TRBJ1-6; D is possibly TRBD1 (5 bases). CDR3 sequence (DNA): TGTGCCAGTAGTTCAGGGCCGGCCCTCCACTTT. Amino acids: CASSSGPALHF.